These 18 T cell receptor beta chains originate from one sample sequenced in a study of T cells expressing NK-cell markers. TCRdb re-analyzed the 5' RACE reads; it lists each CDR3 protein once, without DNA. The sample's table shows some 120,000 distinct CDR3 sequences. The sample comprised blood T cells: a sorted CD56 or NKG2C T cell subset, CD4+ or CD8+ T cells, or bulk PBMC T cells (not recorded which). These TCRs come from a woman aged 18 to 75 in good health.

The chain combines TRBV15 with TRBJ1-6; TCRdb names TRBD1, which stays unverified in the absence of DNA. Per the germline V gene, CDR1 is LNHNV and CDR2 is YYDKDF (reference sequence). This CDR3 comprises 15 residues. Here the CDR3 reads CATAPGSSYNSPLHF.

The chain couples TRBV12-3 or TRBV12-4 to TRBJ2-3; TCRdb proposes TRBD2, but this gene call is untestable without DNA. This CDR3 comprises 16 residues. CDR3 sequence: CASSSDSGGFSDTQYF.

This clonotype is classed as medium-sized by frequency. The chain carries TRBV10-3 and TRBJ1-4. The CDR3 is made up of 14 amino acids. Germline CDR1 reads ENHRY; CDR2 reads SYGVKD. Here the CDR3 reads CAIWEPGPNEKLFF.

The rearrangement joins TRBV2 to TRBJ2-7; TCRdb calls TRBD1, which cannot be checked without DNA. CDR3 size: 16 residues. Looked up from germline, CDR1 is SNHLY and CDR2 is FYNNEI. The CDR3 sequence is CASTMDRTQAHYEQYF.

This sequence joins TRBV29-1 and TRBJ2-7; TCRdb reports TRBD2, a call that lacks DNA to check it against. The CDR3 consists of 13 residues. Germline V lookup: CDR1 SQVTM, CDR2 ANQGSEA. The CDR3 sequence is CSVGEGEAYEQYF.

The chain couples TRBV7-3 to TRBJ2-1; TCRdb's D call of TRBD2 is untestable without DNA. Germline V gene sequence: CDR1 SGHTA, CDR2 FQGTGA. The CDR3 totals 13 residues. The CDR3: CASSLGTNNEQFF.

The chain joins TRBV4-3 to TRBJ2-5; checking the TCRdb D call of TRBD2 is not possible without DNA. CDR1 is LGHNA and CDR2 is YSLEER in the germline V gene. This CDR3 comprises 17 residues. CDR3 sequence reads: CASSQEIYGREQETQYF.

CDR3 region: CASSEGGTGGSEAFF. The V gene is TRBV5-4, the J gene TRBJ1-1; TCRdb returns TRBD1, unconfirmable since there is no DNA. Germline V gives CDR1 SGHNT, CDR2 YYREEE (reference sequence). The CDR3 runs to 15 residues.

CDR3 loop: CASSILPESRTDTQYF. The V and J genes are TRBV19 and TRBJ2-3. Germline-derived CDR1 and CDR2 are LNHDA and SQIVND (reference sequence). The CDR3 spans 16 residues.

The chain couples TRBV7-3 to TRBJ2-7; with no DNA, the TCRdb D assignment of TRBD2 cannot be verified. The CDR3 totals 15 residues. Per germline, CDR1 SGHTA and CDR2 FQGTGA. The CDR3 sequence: CASSSGLGPSYEQYF.

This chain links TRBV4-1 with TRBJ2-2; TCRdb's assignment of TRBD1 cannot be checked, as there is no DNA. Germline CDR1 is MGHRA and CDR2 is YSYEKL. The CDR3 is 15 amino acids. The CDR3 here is CASSQDGGVAGELFF.

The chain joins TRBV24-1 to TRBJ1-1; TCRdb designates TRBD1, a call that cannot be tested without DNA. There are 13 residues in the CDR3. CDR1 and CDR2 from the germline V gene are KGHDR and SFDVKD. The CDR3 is CATSDSPGTEAFF.

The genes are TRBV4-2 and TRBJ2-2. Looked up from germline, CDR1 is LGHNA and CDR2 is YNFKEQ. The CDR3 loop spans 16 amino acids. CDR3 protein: CASSQLKHEHTGELFF.

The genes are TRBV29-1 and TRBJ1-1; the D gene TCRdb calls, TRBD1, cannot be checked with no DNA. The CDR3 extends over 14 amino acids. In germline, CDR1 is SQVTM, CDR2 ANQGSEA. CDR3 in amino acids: CSVDSPGDFAEAFF.

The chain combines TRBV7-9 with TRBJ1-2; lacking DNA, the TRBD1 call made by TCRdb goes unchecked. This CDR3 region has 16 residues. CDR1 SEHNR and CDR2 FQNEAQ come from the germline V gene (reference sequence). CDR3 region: CASSLGVAGGFYGYTF.

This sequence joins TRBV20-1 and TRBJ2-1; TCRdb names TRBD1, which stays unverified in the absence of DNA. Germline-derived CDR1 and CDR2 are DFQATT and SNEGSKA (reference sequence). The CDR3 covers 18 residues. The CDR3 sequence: CSARDSVVYGASYNEQFF.

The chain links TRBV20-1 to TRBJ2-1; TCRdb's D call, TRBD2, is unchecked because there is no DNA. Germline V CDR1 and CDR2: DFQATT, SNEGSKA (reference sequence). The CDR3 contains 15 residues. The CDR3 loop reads CSANQAGSAYNEQFF.

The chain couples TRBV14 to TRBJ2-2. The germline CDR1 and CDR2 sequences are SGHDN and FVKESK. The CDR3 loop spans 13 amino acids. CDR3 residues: CASSWTVTGELFF.